What follows describes a single T cell receptor (beta chain). Its antigen is unknown. One base away there is no much larger clone; base qualities are not given. TCR beta CDR3 regions were amplified from RNA transcripts. The first round of RT-PCR for the TCR CDR3 was performed with the HTBI primer set and the Qiagen OneStep RT-PCR kit. A second multiplex PCR round built the libraries, followed by size selection and purification. Libraries were sequenced paired-end with 100 bp reads on an Illumina HiSeq2000. The source study handled its data this way. Raw data were processed with SOAPnuke, discarding reads with adapters, uncalled bases, mean Phred below 15, or no exact constant-primer or identifier match. High-quality paired reads were merged with COPE v1.2.5, and unique nucleotide sequences were defined as clonotypes. MiTCR v1.1 was used to align the clonotypes against IMGT TRBV, TRBD and TRBJ reference segments. Only V-J combinations with frequency above 0.0001, covering roughly 99% of repertoires, were analysed. The TCS score was defined as the ratio of F50 (clonal expansion) to E x V (chaos), calculated using BLOSUM62-based TCRdist between CDR3 peptides within each V-J. Welch's t-statistics and random forest reduced around 510 V-J features to some 14, which were used in a naive Bayes classifier (R e1071). TCRdb trimmed public reads at Q25 via fastp, called clones via MiXCR and kept in-frame beta chains. Identical CDR3 protein sequences are pooled into one entry, listed with their most common genes and DNA. The V and J calls here are based on TCRdb, not the publication. The sample yields some 250,000 distinct CDR3 sequences; roughly 15% were counted once. Together, the top ten hold 10% to 15% of the sample.

Hyperthyroidism patients were aged 18 to 65 years and newly diagnosed, with disease duration of less than 2 months. Any patient with an uncontrolled infection, another autoimmune disease, pregnancy or lactation was excluded. Diagnoses were based on clinical symptoms, serum thyroxine and TRAb, thyroid ultrasound and orbital computed tomography. Blood from progressor patients was collected at the time of first diagnosis with hyperthyroidism, before any ophthalmopathy symptoms had appeared. PBMCs were isolated from around 10 ml of fresh peripheral blood by Ficoll-Paque density gradient centrifugation. Progressor patients were first diagnosed with Graves' hyperthyroidism and then developed ophthalmopathy during follow-up. Trizol reagent was used to extract total RNA, and RNA quality was then checked on an Agilent 2100 Bioanalyzer. The CDR3 spans 17 residues, from the cysteine through the phenylalanine. Kept here is only the CDR3 DNA, which spans 51 bases and is read in frame from base 1. Trimming costs V 1 base and J 9 bases, and their ends lie 22 bases apart. Taken from the germline V gene (reference sequence), the CDR1 and CDR2 loops are SEHNR and FQNEAQ.

These data belong to a study of T cells in Graves' hyperthyroidism and ophthalmopathy (dated by TCRdb to between 2018 and 2020). Notes on the research overall: Peripheral blood was collected at initial diagnosis, before any treatment. The approximately 100 discovery patients were randomly split 7:3 into training and test sets. In addition, the study compared T-cell repertoires in thyroid tissue and in blood from roughly 6 Graves' hyperthyroidism patients. A discovery cohort of about 95 patients, about 44 with Graves' ophthalmopathy and 55 to 60 with stable Graves' hyperthyroidism, was used to find distinguishing TCR V-J signatures. Prospective prediction of ophthalmopathy was tested in an independent validation cohort of under 20 hyperthyroidism patients and some 17 patients who later progressed to ophthalmopathy. Once sampling was done, hyperthyroidism patients were given methimazole at a starting dose of 30 mg daily, whereas ophthalmopathy patients were given high-dose intravenous methylprednisolone. According to the paper, TCR Vbeta CDR3 sequencing was carried out on roughly 130 peripheral blood samples, which came from 40 to 45 ophthalmopathy, around 74 hyperthyroidism and some 17 progressor patients. What the research found in general, with its limitations: In validation, the model predicted progression to ophthalmopathy with approximately 71% sensitivity and about 73% specificity, a median of roughly seven months before onset. Ophthalmopathy was separated from stable hyperthyroidism by a 13 V-J signature model, with about 88% sensitivity and about 81% specificity obtained in cross-validation and 80%/75% obtained in testing. Blood samples also contained most of the expanded thyroid clonotypes (frequency above 0.001), which suggests that blood repertoires may reflect thyroid immune responses. Sample size was not statistically predetermined, and investigators were not blinded to group allocation.

The sequence is built from TRBV7-9 and TRBJ2-1; matching of 7 bases hints at TRBD2 as the D gene. The TCR sequence derives from a woman aged 40 to 50 with Graves' hyperthyroidism that later progressed to Graves' ophthalmopathy. Sequenced: blood. CDR3 sequence: CASSLGLYGGANLEQFF. The nucleotide sequence reads TGTGCCAGCAGCTTAGGTTTATATGGGGGGGCGAATCTTGAGCAGTTCTTC.